One and the same sample provided the 2 T cell receptor beta chains below, sequenced in a study of blood T cell repertoires in COVID-19. Assay: immunoSEQ multiplex PCR; the TCRdb copy retains only in-frame clones and omits some. The repertoire holds about 130,000 clones, with 75% to 85% as singletons. The sample taken for sequencing was peripheral blood. All receptors derive from a man older than 75 with acute or convalescent COVID-19.

This clone appeared a single time. The genes are TRBV7-2 and TRBJ2-1; TRBD2 matches at 12 bases. This CDR3 has 16 amino acids. Trimming removed 3 bases from V and 7 bases from J; junction bases left unmatched: 7. CDR1 SGHTA and CDR2 FQGNSA come from the germline V gene. CDR3 protein: CASSLGGLAGLNEQFF. In DNA form, the CDR3 reads TGTGCCAGCAGCTTGGGGGGACTAGCGGGCTTAAATGAGCAGTTCTTC.

Written as DNA, the CDR3 is TGTGCCAGCAGTAATAATAACTACGAGCAGTACTTC. This encodes CASSNNNYEQYF. The J gene is TRBJ2-7, the V gene TRBV6-5; D is ambiguous. V lost 5 bases and J lost 3, with 8 bases in between. Germline values: CDR1 MNHEY, CDR2 SVGAGI. The CDR3 runs to 12 residues.